This T cell receptor (beta chain) was documented in a study of blood T cell repertoires in COVID-19. Germline V gene data show CDR1 as SGHRS and CDR2 as YFSETQ. CDR3 size: 15 residues. The ends lost 0 bases at V and 7 bases at J; junction bases unmatched: 7. In the study's own analysis: Amplified reference gene primers provided the basis for estimating nucleated cell counts. Libraries were prepared by immunoSEQ multiplex PCR; TCRdb keeps only in-frame clonotypes and omits some of them. V, J and clone size derive from that table, while D and trimming were established from the DNA sequence. The repertoire holds 150,000 or so clones, with around 88% as singletons.

V and J are TRBV5-1 and TRBJ1-2, with TRBD1 matching 9 bases. The material sequenced was peripheral blood. The TCR comes from a man between 60 and 70 years old with COVID-19, enrolled during active disease. CDR3 DNA sequence: TGCGCCAGCAGCTTGGAATCGGGACAGGGAGCTGGCTACACCTTC. Residues: CASSLESGQGAGYTF.